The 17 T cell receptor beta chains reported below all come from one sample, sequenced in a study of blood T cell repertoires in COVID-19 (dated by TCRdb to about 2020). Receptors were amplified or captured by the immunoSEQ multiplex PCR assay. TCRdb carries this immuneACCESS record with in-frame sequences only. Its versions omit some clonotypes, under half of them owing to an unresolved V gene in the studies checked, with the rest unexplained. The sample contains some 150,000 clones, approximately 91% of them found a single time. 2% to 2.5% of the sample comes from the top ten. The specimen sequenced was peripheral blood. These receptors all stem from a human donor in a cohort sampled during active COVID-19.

Here the CDR3 DNA reads TGTGCCAGCAGCTTCAGGACAGGGGGTTATGAGGCTGAAGCTTTCTTT. This gives the protein CASSFRTGGYEAEAFF. The V gene is TRBV11-2, the J gene TRBJ1-1, with TRBD1 identical over 10 bases. The CDR3 is 16 amino acids. Per the germline V gene, CDR1 is SGHAT and CDR2 is FQNNGV. The J segment lost 6 bases and the V segment lost 3 bases, leaving 10 bases of the junction unmatched.

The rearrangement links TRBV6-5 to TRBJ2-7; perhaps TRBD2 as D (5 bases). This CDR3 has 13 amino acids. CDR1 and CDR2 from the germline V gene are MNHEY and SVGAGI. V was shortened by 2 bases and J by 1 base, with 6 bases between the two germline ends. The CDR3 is CASSYPGSYEQYF. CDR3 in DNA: TGTGCCAGCAGTTACCCGGGGTCCTACGAGCAGTACTTC.

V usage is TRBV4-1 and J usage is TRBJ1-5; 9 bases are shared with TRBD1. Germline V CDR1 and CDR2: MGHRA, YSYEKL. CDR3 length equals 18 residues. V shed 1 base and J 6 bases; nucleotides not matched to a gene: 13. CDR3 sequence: CASSQGSARTGEGQPQHF. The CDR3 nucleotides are TGCGCCAGCAGCCAAGGATCCGCCCGGACAGGGGAGGGTCAGCCCCAGCATTTT.

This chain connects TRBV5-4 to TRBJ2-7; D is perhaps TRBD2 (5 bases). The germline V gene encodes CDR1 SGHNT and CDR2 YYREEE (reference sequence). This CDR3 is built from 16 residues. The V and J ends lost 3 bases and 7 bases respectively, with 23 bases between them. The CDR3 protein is CASSYRRSGALGEQYF. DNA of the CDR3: TGTGCCAGCAGCTACCGACGCAGCGGAGCTCTGGGGGAGCAGTACTTC. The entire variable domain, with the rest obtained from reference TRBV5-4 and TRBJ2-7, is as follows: ETGVTQSPTHLIKTRGQQVTLRCSSQSGHNTVSWYQQALGQGPQFIFQYYREEENGRGNFPPRFSGLQFPNYSSELNVNALELDDSALYLCASSYRRSGALGEQYFGPGTRLTVT.

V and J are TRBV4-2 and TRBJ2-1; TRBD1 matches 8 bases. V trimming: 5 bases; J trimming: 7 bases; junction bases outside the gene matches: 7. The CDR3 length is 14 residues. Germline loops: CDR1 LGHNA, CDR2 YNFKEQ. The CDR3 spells CASSDRGGWNEQFF. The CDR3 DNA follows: TGTGCCAGCAGCGACAGGGGTGGATGGAATGAGCAGTTCTTC.

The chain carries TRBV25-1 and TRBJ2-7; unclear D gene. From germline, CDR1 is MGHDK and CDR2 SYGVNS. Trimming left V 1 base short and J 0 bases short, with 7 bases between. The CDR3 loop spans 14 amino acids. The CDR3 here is CASSESRYSYEQYF. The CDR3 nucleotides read TGTGCCAGCAGTGAATCCAGATACTCCTACGAGCAGTACTTC.

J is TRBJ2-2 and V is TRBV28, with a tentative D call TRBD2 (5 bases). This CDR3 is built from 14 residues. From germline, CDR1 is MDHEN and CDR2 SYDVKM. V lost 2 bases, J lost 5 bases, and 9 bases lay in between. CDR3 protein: CASSLSGSTGELFF. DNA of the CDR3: TGTGCCAGCAGTTTAAGTGGGAGTACCGGGGAGCTGTTTTTT.

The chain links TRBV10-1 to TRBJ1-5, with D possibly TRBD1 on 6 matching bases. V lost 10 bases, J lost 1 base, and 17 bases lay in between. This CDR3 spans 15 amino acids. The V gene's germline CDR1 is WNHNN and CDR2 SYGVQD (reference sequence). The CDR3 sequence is CATHRVGESNQPQHF. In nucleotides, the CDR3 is TGCGCCACCCACAGGGTTGGGGAGAGCAATCAGCCCCAGCATTTT.

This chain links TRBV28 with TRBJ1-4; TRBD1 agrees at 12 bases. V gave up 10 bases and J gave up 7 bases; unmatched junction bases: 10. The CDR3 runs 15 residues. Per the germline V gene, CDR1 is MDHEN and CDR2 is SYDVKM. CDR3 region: CATTGTGGDPEKLFF. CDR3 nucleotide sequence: TGTGCCACCACCGGGACAGGGGGCGATCCTGAAAAACTGTTTTTT.

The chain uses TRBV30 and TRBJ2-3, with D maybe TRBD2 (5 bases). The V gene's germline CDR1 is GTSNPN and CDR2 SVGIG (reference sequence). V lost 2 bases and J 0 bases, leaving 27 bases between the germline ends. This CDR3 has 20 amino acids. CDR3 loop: CAWSRRLGGRTWLSTDTQYF. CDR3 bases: TGTGCCTGGAGTCGACGCCTCGGTGGGAGAACATGGCTTAGCACAGATACGCAGTATTTT.

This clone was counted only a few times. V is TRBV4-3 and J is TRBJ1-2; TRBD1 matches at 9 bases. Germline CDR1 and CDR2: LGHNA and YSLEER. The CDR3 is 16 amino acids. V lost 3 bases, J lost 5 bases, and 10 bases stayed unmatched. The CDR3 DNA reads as TGCGCCAGCAGCCATATCGGACAGGGGCTAAATTATGGCTACACCTTC. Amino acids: CASSHIGQGLNYGYTF.

The CDR3 nucleotides read TGTGCCAGCAGCTTGGGGACTAGCGGGCAAGAGACCCAGTACTTC. Its translation is CASSLGTSGQETQYF. This chain joins TRBV7-3 and TRBJ2-5; 12 bases fit TRBD2. V was pared by 3 bases and J by 2 bases, with 1 base of the junction left unmatched. The germline gives CDR1 SGHTA, CDR2 FQGTGA. This CDR3 has 15 residues.

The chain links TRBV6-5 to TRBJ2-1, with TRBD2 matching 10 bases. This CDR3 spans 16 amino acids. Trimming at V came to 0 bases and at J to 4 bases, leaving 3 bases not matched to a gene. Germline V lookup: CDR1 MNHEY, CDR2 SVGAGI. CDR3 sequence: CASSYSAGGTYNEQFF. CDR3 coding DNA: TGTGCCAGCAGTTACTCAGCGGGGGGGACATACAATGAGCAGTTCTTC.

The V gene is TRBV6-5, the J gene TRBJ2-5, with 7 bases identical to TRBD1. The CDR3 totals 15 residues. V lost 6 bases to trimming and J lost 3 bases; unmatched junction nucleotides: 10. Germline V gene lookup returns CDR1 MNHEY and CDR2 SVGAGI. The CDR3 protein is CASRIEGAGEETQYF. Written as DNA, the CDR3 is TGTGCCAGCAGGATCGAGGGGGCAGGAGAAGAGACCCAGTACTTC.

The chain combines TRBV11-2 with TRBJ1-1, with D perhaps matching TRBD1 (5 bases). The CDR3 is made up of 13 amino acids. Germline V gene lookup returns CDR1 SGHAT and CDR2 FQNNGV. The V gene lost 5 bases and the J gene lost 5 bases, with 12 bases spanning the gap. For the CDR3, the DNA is TGTGCCAGCAGCGCCCCGGGGGGGACTGAAGCTTTCTTT. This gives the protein CASSAPGGTEAFF. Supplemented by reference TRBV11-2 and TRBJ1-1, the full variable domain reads EAGVAQSPRYKIIEKRQSVAFWCNPISGHATLYWYQQILGQGPKLLIQFQNNGVVDDSQLPKDRFSAERLKGVDSTLKIQPAKLEDSAVYLCASSAPGGTEAFFGQGTRLTVV.

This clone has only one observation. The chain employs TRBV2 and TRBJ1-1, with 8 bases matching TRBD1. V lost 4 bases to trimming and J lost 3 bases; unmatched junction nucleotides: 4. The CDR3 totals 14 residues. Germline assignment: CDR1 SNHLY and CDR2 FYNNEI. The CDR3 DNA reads TGTGCCAGCAGTGGAGGACAGGGCTACACTGAAGCTTTCTTT. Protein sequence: CASSGGQGYTEAFF.

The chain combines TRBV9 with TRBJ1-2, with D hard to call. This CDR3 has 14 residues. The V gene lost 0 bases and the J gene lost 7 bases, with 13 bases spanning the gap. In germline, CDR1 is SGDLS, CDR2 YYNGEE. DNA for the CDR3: TGTGCCAGCAGCGTAGGTAGTCCGTCGGGTGGCTACACCTTC. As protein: CASSVGSPSGGYTF.